This entry is about one T cell receptor (beta chain). The entry originates in a study of T cell changes during pregnancy in multiple sclerosis. Libraries were prepared by immunoSEQ multiplex PCR; TCRdb keeps only in-frame clonotypes and omits some of them. The table shows 95,000 to 100,000 clones, with more than 90% occurring only once. Losses at the gene ends were 0 bases for V and 8 bases for J; bases not matched to a gene: 18. Per germline, CDR1 GTSNPN and CDR2 SVGIG (reference sequence). The CDR3 has 18 residues. The sample in question was peripheral blood, obtained in the second trimester of pregnancy. This TCR was sampled from a female donor with multiple sclerosis, enrolled in a pregnancy study. The chain combines TRBV30 with TRBJ2-1; 8 bases fit TRBD2. The CDR3 loop reads CAWSVGLGGGTSLDEQFF. The DNA of the CDR3 is TGTGCCTGGAGTGTAGGACTGGGCGGGGGGACTAGTCTCGATGAGCAGTTCTTC.